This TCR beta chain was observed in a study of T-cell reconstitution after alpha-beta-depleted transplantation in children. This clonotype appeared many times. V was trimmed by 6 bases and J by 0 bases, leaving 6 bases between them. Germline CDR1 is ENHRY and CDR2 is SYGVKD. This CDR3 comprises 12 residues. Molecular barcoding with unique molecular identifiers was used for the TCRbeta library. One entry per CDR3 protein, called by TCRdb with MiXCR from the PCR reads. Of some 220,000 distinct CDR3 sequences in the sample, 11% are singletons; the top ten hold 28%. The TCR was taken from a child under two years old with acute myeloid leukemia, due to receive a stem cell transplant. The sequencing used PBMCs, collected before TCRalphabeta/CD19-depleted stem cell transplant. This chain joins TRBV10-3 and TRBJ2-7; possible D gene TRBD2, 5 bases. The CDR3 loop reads CAIRTSSYEQYF. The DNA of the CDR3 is TGTGCCATCAGAACTAGCTCCTACGAGCAGTACTTC.